The next 27 T cell receptor beta chains were all read from a single sample in a study of T cell responses to AZD1222 COVID-19 vaccine. Profiling relied on immunoSEQ multiplex PCR, and the TCRdb table lists in-frame clones only, not all of them. The table records about 150,000 clones, about nine tenths of them present only once. This specimen was peripheral blood, taken on day 0 of AZD1222 vaccination. Every receptor here comes from an adult in good health.

The rearrangement joins TRBV2 to TRBJ2-7, with no clear D. V was shortened by 3 bases and J by 5 bases, with 8 bases between the two germline ends. CDR1 SNHLY and CDR2 FYNNEI come from the germline V gene. The CDR3 is made up of 12 amino acids. DNA for the CDR3: TGTGCCAGCAGTGATGGGCAGGACGAGCAGTACTTC. Translating gives CASSDGQDEQYF.

The genes are TRBV4-2 and TRBJ2-5; weak D call: TRBD1 (6 bases). The V and J ends lost 0 bases and 4 bases respectively, with 12 bases between them. This CDR3 has 15 residues. From germline, CDR1 is LGHNA and CDR2 YNFKEQ. CDR3 sequence: CASSQDLDSSETQYF. CDR3 DNA: TGTGCCAGCAGCCAAGATCTGGACAGCTCAGAGACCCAGTACTTC.

The V and J genes are TRBV9 and TRBJ2-2; 15 nucleotides align to TRBD2. Germline CDR1 and CDR2: SGDLS and YYNGEE. The CDR3 extends over 19 amino acids. V shed 3 bases, J shed 3 bases, and the junction held 9 bases outside the gene matches. The CDR3, as DNA: TGTGCCAGCAGCGCCGGACTAGCGGGAGGGTTGGGCGACACCGGGGAGCTGTTTTTT. This translates into CASSAGLAGGLGDTGELFF.

The genes are TRBV27 and TRBJ1-4, with 9 bases identical to TRBD1. Germline V gene data show CDR1 as MNHEY and CDR2 as SMNVEV (reference sequence). V lost 4 bases, J lost 7 bases, and 4 bases stayed unmatched. The CDR3 runs to 14 residues. CDR3 DNA: TGTGCCAGCAGTTATAGGACAGGGGCTGAAAAACTGTTTTTT. It is translated as CASSYRTGAEKLFF.

This clone was picked up a small number of times. This sequence joins TRBV28 and TRBJ2-4, with D possibly TRBD1 on 5 matching bases. The CDR3 is 13 residues long. Germline V gives CDR1 MDHEN, CDR2 SYDVKM. V was trimmed by 6 bases and J by 10 bases, leaving 16 bases between them. The CDR3 region is CASRDIRTSIQYF. CDR3 DNA sequence: TGTGCCAGCAGGGACATTAGGACATCAATTCAGTACTTC.

This sequence joins TRBV7-2 and TRBJ2-5; 7 bases agree with TRBD2. V gave up 3 bases and J gave up 5 bases; unmatched junction bases: 9. Germline CDR1 SGHTA, CDR2 FQGNSA. CDR3 size: 15 residues. In DNA, the CDR3 is TGTGCCAGCAGCTTTGGCGGGAGCCCAGGGGAGACCCAGTACTTC. Translating it yields CASSFGGSPGETQYF. The entire variable domain, with the rest obtained from reference TRBV7-2 and TRBJ2-5, is as follows: GAGVSQSPSNKVTEKGKDVELRCDPISGHTALYWYRQSLGQGLEFLIYFQGNSAPDKSGLPSDRFSAERTGGSVSTLTIQRTQQEDSAVYLCASSFGGSPGETQYFGPGTRLLVL.

The chain joins TRBV2 to TRBJ1-1, with TRBD1 as a possible D gene (5 bases). V gave up 6 bases and J gave up 0 bases, with 8 bases separating them. Per the germline V gene, CDR1 is SNHLY and CDR2 is FYNNEI. CDR3 length: 13 residues. The CDR3 bases are TGTGCCAGCAGGACAGAGTTGAACACTGAAGCTTTCTTT. Amino acids: CASRTELNTEAFF.

The chain uses TRBV5-4 and TRBJ1-1; 7 bases fit TRBD1. With 4 bases clipped from V and 10 bases from J, the junction kept 10 bases outside the gene matches. The CDR3 spans 13 residues. Germline lookup yields CDR1 SGHNT and CDR2 YYREEE (reference sequence). The CDR3 DNA reads as TGTGCCAGCAGCGCCGGACAGGACGTTGGAGCTTTCTTT. Protein sequence: CASSAGQDVGAFF.

The chain is built from TRBV24-1 and TRBJ1-5; maybe TRBD1 (5 bases). CDR3 length: 16 amino acids. V was shortened by 2 bases and J by 6 bases, with 16 bases between the two germline ends. The germline V gene encodes CDR1 KGHDR and CDR2 SFDVKD. Written as DNA, the CDR3 is TGTGCCACCAGTGATTCCGGTCGGGGGGAAAGTCAGCCCCAGCATTTT. Translating it yields CATSDSGRGESQPQHF.

The chain employs TRBV4-1 and TRBJ2-3; D is ambiguous. Trimming pared 1 base from V and 6 bases from J, leaving 23 bases between. Germline-derived CDR1 and CDR2 are MGHRA and YSYEKL. The CDR3 runs 18 residues. In DNA form, the CDR3 reads TGCGCCAGCAGCCAAGCCCAGCTGCAGGCCGCCCTGCCGGATACGCAGTATTTT. Residues: CASSQAQLQAALPDTQYF.

The J gene is TRBJ1-5, the V gene TRBV30, with 7 bases matching TRBD1. Losses at the gene ends were 2 bases for V and 9 bases for J; bases not matched to a gene: 16. This CDR3 contains 16 residues. Germline V gene sequence: CDR1 GTSNPN, CDR2 SVGIG (reference sequence). The CDR3 sequence: CAWSRDRVGGKVPQHF. DNA for the CDR3: TGTGCCTGGAGTCGTGACAGGGTCGGGGGTAAGGTGCCCCAGCATTTT.

The V call is TRBV24-1, the J call TRBJ1-5, with 7 bases aligning to TRBD1. The J segment lost 7 bases and the V segment lost 4 bases, leaving 12 bases of the junction unmatched. CDR1 and CDR2 (germline): KGHDR, SFDVKD. The CDR3 extends over 16 amino acids. CDR3 amino acids: CATSDPGTEEGQPQHF. The CDR3 nucleotides read TGTGCCACCAGTGACCCCGGGACAGAGGAAGGACAGCCCCAGCATTTT.

The chain couples TRBV19 to TRBJ2-5; TRBD1 or TRBD2 may be the D gene (5 bases each). V was cut by 4 bases and J by 2 bases, with 5 bases left in between. Germline V gene sequence: CDR1 LNHDA, CDR2 SQIVND (reference sequence). The CDR3 consists of 12 residues. The CDR3 sequence is CASSRGQETQYF. CDR3 nucleotide sequence: TGTGCCAGTAGTAGGGGGCAAGAGACCCAGTACTTC. Full variable domain (missing parts from reference TRBV19 and TRBJ2-5): DGGITQSPKYLFRKEGQNVTLSCEQNLNHDAMYWYRQDPGQGLRLIYYSQIVNDFQKGDIAEGYSVSREKKESFPLTVTSAQKNPTAFYLCASSRGQETQYFGPGTRLLVL.

This clone has a single count. The chain couples TRBV28 to TRBJ1-2, with D uncertain. Germline V gives CDR1 MDHEN, CDR2 SYDVKM. CDR3 length equals 13 residues. V lost 7 bases and J 2 bases, leaving 11 bases between the germline ends. In DNA form, the CDR3 reads TGTGCCAGCACCTTCAATCGGAACTATGGCTACACCTTC. Translation gives CASTFNRNYGYTF.

The chain carries TRBV18 and TRBJ2-7; D ambiguous. Germline CDR1 reads KGHSH; CDR2 reads LQKENI. The CDR3 consists of 18 residues. Trimming pared 4 bases from V and 6 bases from J, leaving 28 bases between. The CDR3 loop reads CASSLYRTNSPSSAEQYF. CDR3 nucleotides: TGTGCCAGCTCACTCTATCGGACCAATAGCCCGAGCTCGGCCGAGCAGTACTTC.

The chain recombines TRBV18 with TRBJ2-7; the D gene is possibly TRBD2 (6 bases). Germline CDR1 is KGHSH and CDR2 is LQKENI. This CDR3 is built from 14 residues. V lost 6 bases and J 4 bases, leaving 16 bases between the germline ends. The CDR3 bases are TGTGCCAGCTCCCCTACGGTCCGGGGGTACGAGCAGTACTTC. Protein: CASSPTVRGYEQYF.

The chain joins TRBV6-2 or TRBV6-3 to TRBJ2-1; the match to TRBD2 covers 12 bases. The CDR3 contains 15 residues. Germline lookup yields CDR1 MNHEY and CDR2 SVGEGT. V lost 5 bases, J lost 8 bases, and 7 bases stayed unmatched. Here the CDR3 DNA reads TGTGCCAGCAGTGCTAGCGGGAGGGCCAGGTATGAGCAGTTCTTC. As protein: CASSASGRARYEQFF.

The V gene is TRBV18, the J gene TRBJ2-1, with a tentative D call TRBD1 (6 bases). Trimming removed 1 base at V and 9 bases at J, with 13 bases between. The CDR3 length is 14 residues. Per germline, CDR1 KGHSH and CDR2 LQKENI. CDR3 sequence (DNA): TGTGCCAGCTCACCACGGGAACAGGGCGGTGAGCAGTTCTTC. Residues: CASSPREQGGEQFF.

The chain couples TRBV19 to TRBJ2-3; D not certain. Germline CDR1 is LNHDA and CDR2 is SQIVND (reference sequence). The CDR3 extends over 11 amino acids. The V and J ends lost 1 base and 8 bases respectively, with 4 bases between them. Written as DNA, the CDR3 is TGTGCCAGTAGTATAGGAGGTACGCAGTATTTT. Its protein is CASSIGGTQYF.

V and J are TRBV15 and TRBJ2-2; 11 bases line up with TRBD2. CDR1 and CDR2 (germline): LNHNV, YYDKDF (reference sequence). This CDR3 region has 16 residues. V dropped 0 bases and J dropped 4; count of bases not matched to a gene: 1. The CDR3 loop reads CATSRDSGRGTGELFF. The CDR3 region has the DNA TGTGCCACCAGCAGAGATAGCGGGAGGGGCACCGGGGAGCTGTTTTTT.

The genes are TRBV19 and TRBJ1-5; 8 bases line up with TRBD1. This CDR3 is built from 14 residues. Trimming at V came to 4 bases and at J to 5 bases, leaving 4 bases not matched to a gene. Germline V gene sequence: CDR1 LNHDA, CDR2 SQIVND (reference sequence). CDR3 protein: CASSTDRAYQPQHF. CDR3 coding DNA: TGTGCCAGTAGTACGGACAGGGCATATCAGCCCCAGCATTTT.

The CDR3 loop reads CASSPTLARANTGELFF. The CDR3, as DNA: TGTGCCAGCAGCCCTACCCTGGCCAGGGCGAACACCGGGGAGCTGTTTTTT. The gene calls are TRBV11-2 and TRBJ2-2; D might be TRBD1 (5 bases). CDR3 length equals 17 residues. V shed 5 bases and J shed 0 bases, with 16 bases lying between them. The germline V gene has CDR1 SGHAT and CDR2 FQNNGV.

The rearrangement links TRBV19 to TRBJ2-1, with 10 bases identical to TRBD2. The V segment lost 4 bases and the J segment 4 bases; nucleotides outside the gene matches: 10. CDR1 LNHDA and CDR2 SQIVND come from the germline V gene (reference sequence). The CDR3 sequence is 17 residues long. The CDR3 region is CASSTVPGLAAYNEQFF. Written as DNA, the CDR3 is TGTGCCAGTAGTACCGTGCCCGGACTAGCGGCATACAATGAGCAGTTCTTC.

Only one count was recorded for this clone. CDR3 loop: CASPPRGTANYGYTF. The CDR3 nucleotides are TGTGCCAGCCCGCCGAGGGGGACAGCTAACTATGGCTACACCTTC. The chain recombines TRBV2 with TRBJ1-2, with 7 bases lining up with TRBD1. J was trimmed by 0 bases and V by 8 bases; bases with no gene match: 9. The CDR3 consists of 15 residues. Germline assignment: CDR1 SNHLY and CDR2 FYNNEI.

The chain recombines TRBV29-1 with TRBJ2-7; 8 bases fit TRBD1. This CDR3 spans 14 amino acids. Germline V CDR1 and CDR2: SQVTM, ANQGSEA. V was pared by 3 bases and J by 4 bases, with 8 bases of the junction left unmatched. The CDR3 sequence: CSVDLGQGWYEQYF. CDR3 bases: TGCAGCGTTGACCTTGGACAGGGATGGTACGAGCAGTACTTC.

This clone is a singleton in its sample. The chain carries TRBV13 and TRBJ1-5; maybe TRBD1 (5 bases). CDR1 and CDR2 from the germline V gene are PRHDT and FYEKMQ (reference sequence). Deletions cut 4 bases from V and 1 base from J, with 14 bases between. The CDR3 extends over 16 amino acids. Here the CDR3 reads CASSSSGWGSNQPQHF. CDR3 DNA: TGTGCCAGCAGCTCATCGGGGTGGGGGAGCAATCAGCCCCAGCATTTT.

This clone occurred a few times. This chain uses TRBV2 with TRBJ1-5, with D perhaps matching TRBD1 (5 bases). V was shortened by 4 bases and J by 4 bases, with 11 bases between the two germline ends. This CDR3 spans 14 amino acids. Germline V CDR1 and CDR2: SNHLY, FYNNEI. The CDR3 DNA is TGTGCCAGCAGTGCACAGGCGGTTAATCAGCCCCAGCATTTT. Protein sequence: CASSAQAVNQPQHF.